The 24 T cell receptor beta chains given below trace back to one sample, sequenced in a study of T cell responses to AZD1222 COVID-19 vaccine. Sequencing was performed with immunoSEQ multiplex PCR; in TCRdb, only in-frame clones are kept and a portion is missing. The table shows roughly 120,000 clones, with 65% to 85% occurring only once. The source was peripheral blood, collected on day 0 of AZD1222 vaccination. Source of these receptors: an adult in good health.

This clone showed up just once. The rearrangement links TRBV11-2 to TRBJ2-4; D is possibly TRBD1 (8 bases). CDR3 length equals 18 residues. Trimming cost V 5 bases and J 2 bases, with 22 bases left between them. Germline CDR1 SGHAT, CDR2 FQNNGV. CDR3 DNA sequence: TGTGCCAGCAGCGGAATGGTCGGACAGGGAGGGTCCAAAAACATTCAGTACTTC. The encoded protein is CASSGMVGQGGSKNIQYF. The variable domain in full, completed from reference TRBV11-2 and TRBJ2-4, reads EAGVAQSPRYKIIEKRQSVAFWCNPISGHATLYWYQQILGQGPKLLIQFQNNGVVDDSQLPKDRFSAERLKGVDSTLKIQPAKLEDSAVYLCASSGMVGQGGSKNIQYFGAGTRLSVL.

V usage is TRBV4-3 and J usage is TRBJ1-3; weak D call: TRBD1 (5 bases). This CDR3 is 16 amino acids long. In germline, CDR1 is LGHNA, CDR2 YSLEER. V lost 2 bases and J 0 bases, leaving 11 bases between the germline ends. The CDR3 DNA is TGCGCCAGCAGCCAACTATCCGGGACCTCTGGAAACACCATATATTTT. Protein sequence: CASSQLSGTSGNTIYF.

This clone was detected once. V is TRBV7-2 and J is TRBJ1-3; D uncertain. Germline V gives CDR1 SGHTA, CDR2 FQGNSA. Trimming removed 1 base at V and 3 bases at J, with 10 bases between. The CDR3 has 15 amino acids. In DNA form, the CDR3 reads TGTGCCAGCAGCTTAGACACCTATCTTGGAAACACCATATATTTT. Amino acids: CASSLDTYLGNTIYF.

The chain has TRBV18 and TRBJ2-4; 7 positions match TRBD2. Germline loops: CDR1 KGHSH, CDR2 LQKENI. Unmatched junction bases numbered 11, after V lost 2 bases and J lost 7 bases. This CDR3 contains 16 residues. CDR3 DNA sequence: TGTGCCAGCTCACCAAATAGAGCGGGGATGGGGAACATTCAGTACTTC. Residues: CASSPNRAGMGNIQYF.

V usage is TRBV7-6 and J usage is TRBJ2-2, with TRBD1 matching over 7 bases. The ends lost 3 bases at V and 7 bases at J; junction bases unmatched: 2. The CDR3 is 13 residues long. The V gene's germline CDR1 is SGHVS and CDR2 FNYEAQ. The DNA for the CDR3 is TGTGCCAGCAGCTTGACAGGGAACGGGGAGCTGTTTTTT. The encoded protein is CASSLTGNGELFF.

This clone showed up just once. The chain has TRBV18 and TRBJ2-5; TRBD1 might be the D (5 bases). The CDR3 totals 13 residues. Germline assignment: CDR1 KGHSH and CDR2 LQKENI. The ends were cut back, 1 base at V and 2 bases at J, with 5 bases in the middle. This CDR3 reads CASSPQGQETQYF. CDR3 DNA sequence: TGTGCCAGCTCACCACAGGGGCAAGAGACCCAGTACTTC.

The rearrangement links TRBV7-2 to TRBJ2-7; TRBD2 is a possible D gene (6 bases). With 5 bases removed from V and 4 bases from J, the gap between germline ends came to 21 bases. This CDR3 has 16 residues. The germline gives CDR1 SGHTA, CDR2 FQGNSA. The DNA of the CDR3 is TGTGCCAGCAGCACTTTTCCGCGGGGAAAGGGATACGAGCAGTACTTC. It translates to CASSTFPRGKGYEQYF. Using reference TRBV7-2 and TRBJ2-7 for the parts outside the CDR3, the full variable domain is GAGVSQSPSNKVTEKGKDVELRCDPISGHTALYWYRQSLGQGLEFLIYFQGNSAPDKSGLPSDRFSAERTGGSVSTLTIQRTQQEDSAVYLCASSTFPRGKGYEQYFGPGTRLTVT.

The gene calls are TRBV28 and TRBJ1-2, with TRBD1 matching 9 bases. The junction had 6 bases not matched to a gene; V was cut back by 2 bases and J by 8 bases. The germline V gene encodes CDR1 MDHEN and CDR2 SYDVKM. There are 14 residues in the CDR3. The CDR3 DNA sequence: TGTGCCAGCAGTTTACTATGGGGACAGGGAGGCTACACCTTC. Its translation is CASSLLWGQGGYTF.

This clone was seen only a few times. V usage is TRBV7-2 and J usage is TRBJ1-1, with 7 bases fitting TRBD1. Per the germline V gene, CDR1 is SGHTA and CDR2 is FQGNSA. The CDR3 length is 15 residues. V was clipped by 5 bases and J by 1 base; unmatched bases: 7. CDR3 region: CASSQRQGQNTEAFF. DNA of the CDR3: TGTGCCAGCAGCCAACGACAGGGACAGAACACTGAAGCTTTCTTT.

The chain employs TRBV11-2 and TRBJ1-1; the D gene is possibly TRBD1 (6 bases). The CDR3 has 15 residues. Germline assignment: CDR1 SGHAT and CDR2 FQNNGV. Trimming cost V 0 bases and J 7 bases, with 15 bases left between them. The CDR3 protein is CASSLEWGARGEAFF. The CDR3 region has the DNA TGTGCCAGCAGCTTAGAGTGGGGGGCAAGGGGTGAAGCTTTCTTT.

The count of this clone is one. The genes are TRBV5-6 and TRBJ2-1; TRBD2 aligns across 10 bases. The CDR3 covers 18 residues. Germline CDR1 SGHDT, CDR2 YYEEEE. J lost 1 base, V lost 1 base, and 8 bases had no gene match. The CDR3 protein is CASSLRLAGDRSYNEQFF. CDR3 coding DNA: TGTGCCAGCAGCTTGAGGCTAGCGGGGGATCGGTCCTACAATGAGCAGTTCTTC.

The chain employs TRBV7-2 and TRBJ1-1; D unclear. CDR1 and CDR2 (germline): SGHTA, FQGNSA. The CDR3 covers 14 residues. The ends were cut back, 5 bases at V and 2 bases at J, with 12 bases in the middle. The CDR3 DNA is TGTGCCAGCAGCCCGTACAGTGGAAACACTGAAGCTTTCTTT. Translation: CASSPYSGNTEAFF.

CDR3 in amino acids: CASGRSSGNTIYF. The CDR3, as DNA: TGTGCCAGCGGACGGAGCTCTGGAAACACCATATATTTT. The chain has TRBV28 and TRBJ1-3, with D hard to call. CDR3 length: 13 amino acids. Germline-derived CDR1 and CDR2 are MDHEN and SYDVKM. V was cut by 8 bases and J by 0 bases, with 8 bases left in between. Using reference TRBV28 and TRBJ1-3 for the parts outside the CDR3, the full variable domain is DVKVTQSSRYLVKRTGEKVFLECVQDMDHENMFWYRQDPGLGLRLIYFSYDVKMKEKGDIPEGYSVSREKKERFSLILESASTNQTSMYLCASGRSSGNTIYFGEGSWLTVV.

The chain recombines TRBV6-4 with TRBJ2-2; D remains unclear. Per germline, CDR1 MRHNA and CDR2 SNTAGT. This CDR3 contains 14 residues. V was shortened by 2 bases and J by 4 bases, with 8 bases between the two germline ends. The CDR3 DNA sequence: TGTGCCAGCAGTGACCAGATGAGCACCGGGGAGCTGTTTTTT. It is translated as CASSDQMSTGELFF.

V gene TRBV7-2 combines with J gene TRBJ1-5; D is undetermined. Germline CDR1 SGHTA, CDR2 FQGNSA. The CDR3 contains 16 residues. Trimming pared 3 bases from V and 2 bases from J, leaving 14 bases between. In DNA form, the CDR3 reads TGTGCCAGCAGCTTGGAGGGTCGAGTGGGCAATCAGCCCCAGCATTTT. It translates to CASSLEGRVGNQPQHF. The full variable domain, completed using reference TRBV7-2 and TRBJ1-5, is GAGVSQSPSNKVTEKGKDVELRCDPISGHTALYWYRQSLGQGLEFLIYFQGNSAPDKSGLPSDRFSAERTGGSVSTLTIQRTQQEDSAVYLCASSLEGRVGNQPQHFGDGTRLSIL.

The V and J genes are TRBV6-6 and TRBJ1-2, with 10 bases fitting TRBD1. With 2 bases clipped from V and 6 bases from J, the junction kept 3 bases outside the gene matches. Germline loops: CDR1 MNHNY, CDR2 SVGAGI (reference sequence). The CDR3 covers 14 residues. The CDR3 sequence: CASSYTTGGDGYTF. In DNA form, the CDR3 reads TGTGCCAGCAGTTACACGACAGGGGGCGATGGCTACACCTTC.

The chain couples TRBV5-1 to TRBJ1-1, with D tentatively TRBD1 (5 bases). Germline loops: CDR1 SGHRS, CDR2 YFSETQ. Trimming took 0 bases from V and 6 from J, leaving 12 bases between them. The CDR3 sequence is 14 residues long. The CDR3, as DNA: TGCGCCAGCAGCTTGGGCACAGGTGCCCCTGAAGCTTTCTTT. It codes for CASSLGTGAPEAFF.

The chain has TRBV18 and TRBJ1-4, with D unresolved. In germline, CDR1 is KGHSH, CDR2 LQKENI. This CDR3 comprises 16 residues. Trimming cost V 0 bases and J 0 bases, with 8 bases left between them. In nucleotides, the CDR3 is TGTGCCAGCTCACCACCAACAGCAGCAACTAATGAAAAACTGTTTTTT. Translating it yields CASSPPTAATNEKLFF.

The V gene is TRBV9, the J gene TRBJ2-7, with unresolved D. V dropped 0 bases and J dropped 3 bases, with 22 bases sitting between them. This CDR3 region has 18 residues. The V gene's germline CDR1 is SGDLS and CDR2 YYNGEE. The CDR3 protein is CASSVGVPALGFYYEQYF. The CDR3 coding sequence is TGTGCCAGCAGCGTAGGAGTACCCGCTCTTGGTTTTTACTACGAGCAGTACTTC. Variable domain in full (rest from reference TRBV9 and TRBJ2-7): DSGVTQTPKHLITATGQRVTLRCSPRSGDLSVYWYQQSLDQGLQFLIQYYNGEERAKGNILERFSAQQFPDLHSELNLSSLELGDSALYFCASSVGVPALGFYYEQYFGPGTRLTVT.

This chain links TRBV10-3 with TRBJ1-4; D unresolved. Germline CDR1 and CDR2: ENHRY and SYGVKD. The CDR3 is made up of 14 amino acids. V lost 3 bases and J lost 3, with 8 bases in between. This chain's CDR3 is CAISEGNSNEKLFF. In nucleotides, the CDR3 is TGTGCCATCAGTGAAGGGAACTCTAATGAAAAACTGTTTTTT.

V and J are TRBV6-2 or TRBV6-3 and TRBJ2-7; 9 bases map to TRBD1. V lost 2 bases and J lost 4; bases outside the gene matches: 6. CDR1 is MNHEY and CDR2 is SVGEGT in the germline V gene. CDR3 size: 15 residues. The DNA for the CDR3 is TGTGCCAGCAGTTACATTGGGACAGGGAAATACGAGCAGTACTTC. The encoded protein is CASSYIGTGKYEQYF.

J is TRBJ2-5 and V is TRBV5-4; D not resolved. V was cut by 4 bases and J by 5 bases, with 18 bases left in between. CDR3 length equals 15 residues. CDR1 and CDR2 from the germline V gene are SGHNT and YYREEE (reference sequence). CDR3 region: CASSKQDPLQETQYF. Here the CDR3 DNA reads TGTGCCAGCAGCAAACAAGATCCGCTTCAGGAGACCCAGTACTTC.

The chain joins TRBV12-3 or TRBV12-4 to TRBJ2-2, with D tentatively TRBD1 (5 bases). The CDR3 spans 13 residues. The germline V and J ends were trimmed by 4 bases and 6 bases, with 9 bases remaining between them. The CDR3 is CASSSRVSGELFF. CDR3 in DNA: TGTGCCAGCAGTTCCAGGGTATCCGGGGAGCTGTTTTTT.

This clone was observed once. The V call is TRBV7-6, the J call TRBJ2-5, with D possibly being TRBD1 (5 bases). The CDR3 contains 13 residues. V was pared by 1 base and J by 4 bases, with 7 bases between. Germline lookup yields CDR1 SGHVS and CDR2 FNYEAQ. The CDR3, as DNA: TGTGCCAGCAGCTTAGACAGGCCAGAGACCCAGTACTTC. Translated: CASSLDRPETQYF. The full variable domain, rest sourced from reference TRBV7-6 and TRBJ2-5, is GAGVSQSPRYKVTKRGQDVALRCDPISGHVSLYWYRQALGQGPEFLTYFNYEAQQDKSGLPNDRFSAERPEGSISTLTIQRTEQRDSAMYRCASSLDRPETQYFGPGTRLLVL.